This T cell receptor (beta chain) was documented in a study of cytomegalovirus exposure and HLA in healthy donors. PCR employed 60 Vbeta and 13 Jbeta primers. The table came from immunoSEQ multiplex PCR; TCRdb's copy has only in-frame clones and leaves some out. With over 75,000 clones in the sample, the ten largest clones hold 0.58%. A note on this clone: Its target is not known.

All the people who gave samples were healthy bone marrow donors. Notes on the study in general: In an earlier analysis, most TCR beta V segments were productive about 87% or about 30% of the time. An analysis was carried out at a later point. It showed that HLA-associated TCR beta chains were more clonally expanded than equally common non-associated chains.

This CDR3 spans 10 amino acids. V was trimmed by 10 bases and J by 0 bases, leaving 3 bases between them. Germline V lookup: CDR1 SNHLY, CDR2 FYNNEI. What was sequenced was PBMCs. V usage is TRBV2 and J usage is TRBJ1-2; D gene ambiguous. The receptor's source is a man between 50 and 59 years old in good health and CMV-seronegative. CDR3 region: CATSNYGYTF. The CDR3 nucleotides are TGTGCCACCTCTAACTATGGCTACACCTTC.